These 8 T cell receptor beta chains share one sample of origin, sequenced in a study of blood T cell repertoires in COVID-19. TCRdb's copy holds only in-frame clones and misses some; the assay was immunoSEQ multiplex PCR. Of 65,000 to 85,000 clones listed, 85% to 90% are singletons. The source material was peripheral blood. The receptors were sampled from a human donor in a cohort sampled during active COVID-19.

V gene TRBV6-5 combines with J gene TRBJ2-3, with a tentative D call TRBD1 (5 bases). CDR1 is MNHEY and CDR2 is SVGAGI in the germline V gene. Trimming stripped 2 bases from V and 0 bases from J, with 9 bases between. The CDR3 is 15 residues long. The CDR3 sequence is CASSYGAGSTDTQYF. The CDR3 DNA follows: TGTGCCAGCAGTTACGGGGCAGGGAGCACAGATACGCAGTATTTT.

The chain couples TRBV14 to TRBJ2-1, with 8 bases lining up with TRBD2. The CDR3 is 15 residues long. The germline gives CDR1 SGHDN, CDR2 FVKESK. The V and J ends lost 1 base and 5 bases, in that order; junction bases with no gene match: 4. CDR3 coding DNA: TGTGCCAGCAGCCAAGTAGCGGGAAAGGACAATGAGCAGTTCTTC. This gives the protein CASSQVAGKDNEQFF.

This chain uses TRBV2 with TRBJ1-4; D ambiguous. V dropped 6 bases and J dropped 4 bases, with 3 bases sitting between them. Germline-derived CDR1 and CDR2 are SNHLY and FYNNEI. CDR3 length: 11 residues. The CDR3 region is CASSLNEKLFF. The CDR3 region has the DNA TGTGCCAGCAGCCTTAATGAAAAACTGTTTTTT.

The table lists this clone with a count of one. V is TRBV11-2 and J is TRBJ2-1; a weak D match, TRBD2 (5 bases). V dropped 5 bases and J dropped 0 bases, with 11 bases sitting between them. The germline gives CDR1 SGHAT, CDR2 FQNNGV. The CDR3 is 15 residues long. The CDR3 region is CASSILVLSYNEQFF. The CDR3, as DNA: TGTGCCAGCAGCATACTAGTCCTCTCCTACAATGAGCAGTTCTTC.

This rearrangement joins TRBV7-2 to TRBJ2-5, with 8 bases lining up with TRBD2. Germline assignment: CDR1 SGHTA and CDR2 FQGNSA. J lost 1 base, V lost 1 base, and 2 bases had no gene match. This CDR3 has 15 amino acids. CDR3: CASSLVAGGQETQYF. The CDR3 DNA is TGTGCCAGCAGCTTAGTTGCGGGGGGCCAAGAGACCCAGTACTTC.

The gene calls are TRBV18 and TRBJ1-2; 8 positions match TRBD1. This CDR3 has 18 residues. Germline assignment: CDR1 KGHSH and CDR2 LQKENI. V shed 3 bases and J 4 bases; nucleotides not matched to a gene: 16. CDR3 in DNA: TGTGCCAGCTCACCTCCTCGCGGGGTCACAGGGGGAGGCTATGGCTACACCTTC. Translated, it gives CASSPPRGVTGGGYGYTF.

The chain is built from TRBV5-8 and TRBJ2-1, with TRBD1 identical over 9 bases. V lost 4 bases to trimming and J lost 5 bases; unmatched junction nucleotides: 10. The CDR3 spans 16 residues. CDR1 is SGHTS and CDR2 is YDEGEE in the germline V gene. CDR3 bases: TGTGCCAGCAGCCCGGGAGACAGGGGGTTTAACAATGAGCAGTTCTTC. Protein sequence: CASSPGDRGFNNEQFF.

The J gene is TRBJ2-1, the V gene TRBV4-1, with D perhaps matching TRBD2 (6 bases). CDR1 is MGHRA, CDR2 YSYEKL, per germline. V was shortened by 1 base and J by 0 bases, with 7 bases between the two germline ends. This CDR3 has 15 amino acids. CDR3 loop: CASSQGRVSYNEQFF. The DNA for the CDR3 is TGCGCCAGCAGCCAAGGGAGGGTCTCCTACAATGAGCAGTTCTTC.